The clone carrying this TCR beta chain was picked up a small number of times. Antigen unknown. The Oncomine TCR Beta short-read assay was what sequenced the DNA obtained from cultured CD4+ T cells. TCRdb analysed the PCR reads with MiXCR anew, one entry per CDR3 protein. Found here are about 13,000 distinct CDR3 sequences, less than 45% of them singletons; the top ten hold more than 7.5%. This record belongs to a study of vaccination and CD4 T cells after COVID-19. Looking at the study overall: Either the Pfizer-BioNTech BNT162b2 or Moderna mRNA-1273 vaccine was given as two doses. Each of the control cultures got a CEFX pool, an HIV-1 Nef pool, or no peptide.

Germline CDR1 DFQATT, CDR2 SNEGSKA (reference sequence). Germline trimming cut 3 bases from V and 4 bases from J; bases unmatched to any gene: 5. The CDR3 runs 14 residues. The treatment: roughly nine-day PBMC culture with coronavirus spike peptide pools or control peptides (ViraFEST assay). Study findings and constraints: Convalescent patient numbers were relatively low, with no early post-infection timepoints. With convalescent patients, a median roughly 83% of reactive clones emerged solely after vaccination.

The TCR was taken from a human donor who had recovered from COVID-19. Sequenced input: CD4+ T cells from blood, cultured in vitro. The gene calls are TRBV20-1 and TRBJ1-5, with 8 bases fitting TRBD1. This chain's CDR3 is CSASSQGANQPQHF. For the CDR3, the DNA is TGCAGTGCTAGCTCCCAGGGGGCAAATCAGCCCCAGCATTTT.